The clone carrying this T cell receptor (beta chain) was observed many times. This sample is part of a study of human T cells and chemical hapten exposure. Looking at the study overall: TCR yields per sample varied, mainly owing to small pooled library volume differences.

Time point meaning: patch test 2, 6 weeks after DPC sensitization. Treatment of the sample: therapeutic diphenylcyclopropenone sensitization with weekly scalp DPC. The authors' total RNA extraction used unfractionated whole blood. The V end was cut by 1 base, the J end by 4 bases, with 17 bases between. CDR3 length: 17 residues. CDR1 is LGHNA and CDR2 is YNFKEQ in the germline V gene. In the authors' methods: Per-sample TCR counts ranged from roughly 20,000 to 750,000, median roughly 87,000. MiXCR, run by TCRdb on the RACE reads, gives a single entry per CDR3 protein. The V and J calls here are based on TCRdb, not the publication. The table lists more than 75,000 distinct CDR3 sequences, over 7.5% of them singletons.

The V call is TRBV4-2, the J call TRBJ2-1; D gene unclear. Sequenced here: whole blood, sampled in connection with sensitization to the hapten diphenylcyclopropenone (DPC). The TCR comes from a woman aged 40 to 50 with alopecia areata. Some clones in this sample may be carry-over from other donors' samples. The CDR3 region is CASSQAPFRTLYNEQFF. The DNA for the CDR3 is TGTGCCAGCAGCCAAGCTCCTTTTCGGACGCTATACAATGAGCAGTTCTTC.